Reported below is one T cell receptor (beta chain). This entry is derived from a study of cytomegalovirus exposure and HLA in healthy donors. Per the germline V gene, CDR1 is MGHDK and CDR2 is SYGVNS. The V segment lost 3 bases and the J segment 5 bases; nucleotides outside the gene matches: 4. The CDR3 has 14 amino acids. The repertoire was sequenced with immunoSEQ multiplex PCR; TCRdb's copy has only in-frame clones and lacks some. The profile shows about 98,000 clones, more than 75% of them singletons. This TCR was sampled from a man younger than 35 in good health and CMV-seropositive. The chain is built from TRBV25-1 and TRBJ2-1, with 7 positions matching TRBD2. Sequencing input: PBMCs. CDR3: CASSESSGHNEQFF. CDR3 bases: TGTGCCAGCAGTGAGTCTAGCGGACACAATGAGCAGTTCTTC.